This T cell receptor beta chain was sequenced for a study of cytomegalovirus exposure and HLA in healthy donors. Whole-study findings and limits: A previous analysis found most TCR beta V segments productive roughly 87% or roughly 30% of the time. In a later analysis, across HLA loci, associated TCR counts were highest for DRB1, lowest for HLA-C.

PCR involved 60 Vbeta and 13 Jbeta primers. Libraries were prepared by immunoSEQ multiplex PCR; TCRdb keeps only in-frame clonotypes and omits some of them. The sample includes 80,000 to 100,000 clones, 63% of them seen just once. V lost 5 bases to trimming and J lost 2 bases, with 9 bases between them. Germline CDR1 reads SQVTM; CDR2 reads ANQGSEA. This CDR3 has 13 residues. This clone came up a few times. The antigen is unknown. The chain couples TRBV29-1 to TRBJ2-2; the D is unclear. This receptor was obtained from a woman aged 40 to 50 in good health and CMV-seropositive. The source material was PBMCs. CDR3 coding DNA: TGCAGCGTTAGGCCGACAAACACCGGGGAGCTGTTTTTT. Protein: CSVRPTNTGELFF.